Each of the 28 T cell receptor beta chains below was sequenced from the same sample in a study of CD8 T cells in Susac syndrome (dated by TCRdb to between 2017 and 2020). Library prep was done by the immunoSEQ multiplex PCR assay. RNA was extracted using the RNeasy kit, and 0.5 to 1 microgram was reverse transcribed with random hexamers. TCRdb trimmed the raw reads at Q25, called clones with MiXCR and kept productive beta chains. Rows with one shared CDR3 protein collapse into an entry with the most common genes and DNA. The sample profile shows tens of thousands of distinct CDR3 sequences; around 94% of them were found once. The biggest ten clones account for about 0.25% of the sample. Sequencing was performed on CD8+ T cells from PBMCs. These receptors were taken from a human donor in good health.

V gene TRBV6-5 combines with J gene TRBJ2-7; D possibly matches TRBD1 or TRBD2 (6 bases each). CDR1 MNHEY and CDR2 SVGAGI come from the germline V gene. This CDR3 is 14 amino acids long. V shed 4 bases and J shed 4 bases, with 14 bases lying between them. Here the CDR3 reads CASSWGQGGYEQYV. The CDR3 bases are TGTGCCAGCAGTTGGGGACAAGGGGGGTACGAGCAGTACGTC.

The chain is built from TRBV7-9 and TRBJ2-7; possibly TRBD2 for D (6 bases). CDR1 and CDR2 from the germline V gene are SEHNR and FQNEAQ (reference sequence). The CDR3 is made up of 15 amino acids. The V gene lost 5 bases and the J gene lost 3 bases, with 17 bases spanning the gap. The CDR3 DNA sequence: TGTGCCAGCAGCCAGCTTAACGGGGGAGTCTACGAGCAGTACTTC. Amino acid sequence: CASSQLNGGVYEQYF.

This chain links TRBV29-1 with TRBJ2-6; TRBD1 agrees at 7 bases. Unmatched junction bases numbered 11, after V lost 7 bases and J lost 2 bases. Per the germline V gene, CDR1 is SQVTM and CDR2 is ANQGSEA. The CDR3 length is 16 residues. The CDR3 coding sequence is TGCAGCGCGTACGGGACAGCGGTAGCTGGGGCCAACGTCCTGACTTTC. Amino acids: CSAYGTAVAGANVLTF. The full variable domain, in which reference TRBV29-1 and TRBJ2-6 provide the parts outside the CDR3, is SAVISQKPSRDICQRGTSLTIQCQVDSQVTMMFWYRQQPGQSLTLIATANQGSEATYESGFVIDKFPISRPNLTFSTLTVSNMSPEDSSIYLCSAYGTAVAGANVLTFGAGSRLTVL.

The chain links TRBV28 to TRBJ2-5; D unclear. The V gene lost 5 bases and the J gene lost 2 bases, with 9 bases spanning the gap. This CDR3 is built from 13 residues. The germline gives CDR1 MDHEN, CDR2 SYDVKM. The CDR3: CASSPQYQETQYF. The CDR3 DNA reads as TGTGCCAGCAGTCCCCAGTATCAAGAGACCCAGTACTTC.

The chain employs TRBV12-3 or TRBV12-4 and TRBJ1-2; the D is unclear. CDR3 length equals 13 residues. The V end lost 7 bases, the J end lost 4 bases, and 13 bases lay between the germline ends. The CDR3 DNA is TGTGCCAGCATTCACCCCGGGTCCTATGGCTACACCTTC. Its translation: CASIHPGSYGYTF.

The chain couples TRBV28 to TRBJ1-1, with 8 bases aligning to TRBD1. This CDR3 has 19 residues. CDR1 is MDHEN and CDR2 is SYDVKM in the germline V gene. V trimming: 5 bases; J trimming: 2 bases; junction bases outside the gene matches: 19. DNA for the CDR3: TGTGCCAGCAGTACGAAAGTAGGACGACAGGGGCTGCAAAACACTGAAGCTTTCTTT. Amino acid sequence: CASSTKVGRQGLQNTEAFF.

The rearrangement joins TRBV7-9 to TRBJ2-1, with a tentative D call TRBD2 (6 bases). The ends were cut back, 5 bases at V and 7 bases at J, with 18 bases in the middle. In germline, CDR1 is SEHNR, CDR2 FQNEAQ (reference sequence). The CDR3 extends over 15 amino acids. DNA for the CDR3: TGTGCCAGCAGCCCCCCCATCAGTGGGGGGAATGAGCAGTTCTTC. Amino acids: CASSPPISGGNEQFF.

This clonotype showed up just once. The rearrangement joins TRBV4-1 to TRBJ2-3, with TRBD1 identical over 12 bases. Looked up from germline, CDR1 is MGHRA and CDR2 is YSYEKL. The trim removed 5 bases at V and 4 bases at J, leaving 10 bases unmatched. The CDR3 runs to 17 residues. DNA for the CDR3: TGCGCCAGCAGCACTCCGGGACAGGGGGCGGTCGCAGATACGCAGTATTTT. It is translated as CASSTPGQGAVADTQYF.

This chain joins TRBV12-5 and TRBJ1-3; D call uncertain. CDR3 length: 13 amino acids. V was clipped by 6 bases and J by 3 bases, with 9 bases between them. CDR1 is LGHNT, CDR2 FRNRAP, per germline. In DNA, the CDR3 is TGTGCTAGTGGCGCCTCCGATGGAAACACCATATATTTT. Amino acid sequence: CASGASDGNTIYF.

This clonotype was found a few times. The rearrangement uses TRBV5-6 and TRBJ1-2; D not certain. The V end was cut by 0 bases, the J end by 4 bases, with 7 bases between. Germline loops: CDR1 SGHDT, CDR2 YYEEEE. CDR3 length: 13 residues. CDR3 region: CASSLGGSYGYTF. Written as DNA, the CDR3 is TGTGCCAGCAGCTTGGGAGGATCCTATGGCTACACCTTC.

This sequence joins TRBV12-3 or TRBV12-4 and TRBJ2-5, with a tentative D call TRBD2 (5 bases). The CDR3 is made up of 14 amino acids. V lost 3 bases to trimming and J lost 2 bases, with 10 bases between them. The CDR3 bases are TGTGCCAGCAGTTTTGCGGGCCTACAAGAGACCCAGTACTTC. Translating it yields CASSFAGLQETQYF.

The V gene is TRBV3-1, the J gene TRBJ1-1; tentatively, D is TRBD1 (6 bases). Between the trimmed V and J ends, which lost 4 bases and 11 bases, there was a span of 20 bases. This CDR3 spans 14 amino acids. CDR1 is LGHDT and CDR2 is YNNKEL in the germline V gene (reference sequence). The CDR3 sequence: CASSLRGRESYAFF. The CDR3 nucleotides read TGTGCCAGCAGCCTCAGGGGCAGGGAGTCCTACGCTTTCTTT.

The CDR3 region is CSARDFKVVSYEQYF. The CDR3 DNA sequence: TGCAGTGCTAGAGATTTCAAGGTAGTATCCTACGAGCAGTACTTC. The chain links TRBV20-1 to TRBJ2-7; D unresolved. Trimming stripped 0 bases from V and 1 base from J, with 13 bases between. The CDR3 totals 15 residues. The germline V gene has CDR1 DFQATT and CDR2 SNEGSKA (reference sequence).

The V gene is TRBV11-2, the J gene TRBJ2-5, with 12 bases lining up with TRBD2. This CDR3 contains 15 residues. Germline values: CDR1 SGHAT, CDR2 FQNNGV. V gave up 4 bases and J gave up 7 bases; unmatched junction bases: 7. The CDR3 DNA follows: TGTGCCAGCAGCTCAACTCCTAGCGGGGGGGGGACCCAGTACTTC. Translation: CASSSTPSGGGTQYF.

The genes are TRBV7-2 and TRBJ1-5; possible D gene TRBD1, 5 bases. The CDR3 sequence is 14 residues long. From germline, CDR1 is SGHTA and CDR2 FQGNSA. Trimming removed 3 bases from V and 7 bases from J, with 13 bases in between. CDR3 in amino acids: CASSFGGFTQPQHF. CDR3 DNA: TGTGCCAGCAGCTTCGGGGGGTTCACGCAGCCCCAGCATTTT. Together with reference TRBV7-2 and TRBJ1-5, the CDR3 gives the full variable domain: GAGVSQSPSNKVTEKGKDVELRCDPISGHTALYWYRQSLGQGLEFLIYFQGNSAPDKSGLPSDRFSAERTGGSVSTLTIQRTQQEDSAVYLCASSFGGFTQPQHFGDGTRLSIL.

The chain combines TRBV3-1 with TRBJ2-1; D is ambiguous. CDR1 and CDR2 (germline): LGHDT, YNNKEL (reference sequence). V shed 2 bases and J shed 2 bases, with 13 bases lying between them. The CDR3 sequence is 16 residues long. The CDR3 DNA sequence: TGTGCCAGCAGCCAAACACTTCCGAGACCCTACAATGAGCAGTTCTTC. The encoded protein is CASSQTLPRPYNEQFF.

This chain connects TRBV23-1 to TRBJ2-1; 8 bases map to TRBD2. TRBV23-1 is an ORF for which the function is uncertain. Trimming took 2 bases from V and 8 from J; bases not matched to a gene: 8. The CDR3 spans 15 residues. CDR3 residues: CASSQREGGTDEQFF. CDR3 nucleotide sequence: TGCGCCAGCAGTCAACGGGAGGGGGGGACCGATGAGCAGTTCTTC.

The genes are TRBV25-1 and TRBJ1-2; 11 bases align to TRBD1. Germline CDR1 MGHDK, CDR2 SYGVNS. The J segment lost 8 bases and the V segment lost 6 bases, leaving 8 bases of the junction unmatched. The CDR3 has 14 amino acids. CDR3 loop: CASRIPGQGGGYTF. DNA of the CDR3: TGTGCCAGCAGGATACCGGGACAGGGGGGCGGCTACACCTTC.

This clonotype was counted a single time. V gene TRBV13 combines with J gene TRBJ2-7, with 8 bases identical to TRBD1. With 5 bases clipped from V and 4 bases from J, the junction kept 7 bases outside the gene matches. CDR1 and CDR2 from the germline V gene are PRHDT and FYEKMQ (reference sequence). There are 14 residues in the CDR3. The CDR3 loop reads CASSTRDRRYEQYV. The CDR3 DNA follows: TGTGCCAGCAGCACTCGGGACAGGCGGTACGAGCAGTACGTC.

V and J are TRBV20-1 and TRBJ1-5; D is unclear. V was pared by 6 bases and J by 1 base, with 4 bases between. This CDR3 has 11 amino acids. Germline V gene sequence: CDR1 DFQATT, CDR2 SNEGSKA (reference sequence). CDR3 nucleotide sequence: TGCAGTGCACGCAGCAATCAGCCCCAGCATTTT. Its protein product is CSARSNQPQHF.

This clonotype has only one observation. The chain links TRBV28 to TRBJ2-4; D is unclear. Germline values: CDR1 MDHEN, CDR2 SYDVKM. CDR3 size: 15 residues. The V end was cut by 4 bases, the J end by 0 bases, with 10 bases between. The CDR3 loop reads CASSSGFLAKNIQYF. CDR3 sequence (DNA): TGTGCCAGCAGTTCAGGTTTCCTAGCCAAAAACATTCAGTACTTC. The variable domain in full, with the rest retrieved from reference TRBV28 and TRBJ2-4, is DVKVTQSSRYLVKRTGEKVFLECVQDMDHENMFWYRQDPGLGLRLIYFSYDVKMKEKGDIPEGYSVSREKKERFSLILESASTNQTSMYLCASSSGFLAKNIQYFGAGTRLSVL.

The chain recombines TRBV5-4 with TRBJ2-3; D is possibly TRBD1 or TRBD2 (5 bases each). The CDR3 has 14 amino acids. Germline loops: CDR1 SGHNT, CDR2 YYREEE (reference sequence). V was pared by 0 bases and J by 7 bases, with 12 bases between. CDR3 DNA: TGTGCCAGCAGCTTGGGATGGGACCGAAATACGCAGTATTTT. Its translation is CASSLGWDRNTQYF.

This chain uses TRBV19 with TRBJ2-7; D gene ambiguous. The V gene's germline CDR1 is LNHDA and CDR2 SQIVND (reference sequence). V was shortened by 6 bases and J by 5 bases, with 2 bases between the two germline ends. This CDR3 spans 9 amino acids. The CDR3: CASRNEQYV. For the CDR3, the DNA is TGTGCCAGTAGGAACGAGCAGTACGTC.

The chain is built from TRBV3-1 and TRBJ2-1, with a possible D match to TRBD2 (6 bases). The germline gives CDR1 LGHDT, CDR2 YNNKEL (reference sequence). V lost 1 base and J 3 bases, leaving 7 bases between the germline ends. The CDR3 has 14 amino acids. In DNA form, the CDR3 reads TGTGCCAGCAGCCAAGCGGGAGACTACAATGAGCAGTTCTTC. Its translation is CASSQAGDYNEQFF.

The chain carries TRBV2 and TRBJ2-1; D gene unclear. The CDR3 is made up of 12 amino acids. Trimming stripped 4 bases from V and 4 bases from J, with 5 bases between. Germline values: CDR1 SNHLY, CDR2 FYNNEI. CDR3: CASSGRYNEQFF. The CDR3 DNA is TGTGCCAGCAGTGGTCGATACAATGAGCAGTTCTTC.

The V and J genes are TRBV20-1 and TRBJ1-5, with D possibly matching TRBD1 (6 bases). V lost 3 bases, J lost 0 bases, and 12 bases lay in between. The CDR3 consists of 15 residues. Germline assignment: CDR1 DFQATT and CDR2 SNEGSKA (reference sequence). CDR3 bases: TGCAGTGCTAGGAGGACAGTCTATAGCAATCAGCCCCAGCATTTT. Translation gives CSARRTVYSNQPQHF.

J is TRBJ2-7 and V is TRBV20-1; TRBD2 aligns across 10 bases. This CDR3 has 14 residues. Germline CDR1 DFQATT, CDR2 SNEGSKA (reference sequence). V trimming: 6 bases; J trimming: 3 bases; junction bases outside the gene matches: 8. The CDR3 bases are TGCAGTGCCCGGGGACTAGCGAAACTCTACGAGCAGTACGTC. Translating gives CSARGLAKLYEQYV.

J is TRBJ2-1 and V is TRBV6-2 or TRBV6-3; 12 bases map to TRBD1. The CDR3 has 14 residues. V lost 6 bases, J lost 6 bases, and 3 bases stayed unmatched. CDR1 is MNHEY and CDR2 is SVGEGT in the germline V gene. CDR3 sequence (DNA): TGTGCCAGCAGAGCGGGACAGGGGGCCAATGAGCAGTTCTTC. It yields the protein CASRAGQGANEQFF.